Each of the 28 T cell receptor beta chains below was sequenced from the same sample in a study of OX40 agonist ivuxolimab in advanced cancers. Clones were read by immunoSEQ multiplex PCR, and TCRdb kept only the in-frame ones, dropping some. This table holds around 92,000 clones, 90% to 95% found once. Sequenced here: CD4+ or CD8+ T cells sorted from blood, sampled in a trial of the OX40 agonist ivuxolimab. Source of these receptors: an adult with an advanced solid tumor such as melanoma, head and neck, liver or kidney cancer.

This sequence joins TRBV18 and TRBJ2-3, with 8 nucleotides matching TRBD1. The germline V gene encodes CDR1 KGHSH and CDR2 LQKENI. CDR3 size: 15 residues. V gave up 3 bases and J gave up 7 bases; unmatched junction bases: 9. In DNA form, the CDR3 reads TGTGCCAGCTCACCTCCAGGGACAGGTGATAATACGCAGTATTTT. Protein sequence: CASSPPGTGDNTQYF.

Notes on this clone: One end of the junction varies from germline; a read error may be responsible. The chain links TRBV9 to TRBJ2-5, with D possibly called TRBD1 or TRBD2 (5 bases each). This CDR3 contains 12 residues. Germline V CDR1 and CDR2: SGDLS, YYNGEE. In DNA form, the CDR3 reads TGTGCCAGCAGCACCCGAGGGACCGGAGTTAACTTC. This translates into CASSTRGTGVNF.

V gene TRBV11-3 combines with J gene TRBJ1-1; D gene unclear. CDR3 length: 13 residues. Looked up from germline, CDR1 is SGHNT and CDR2 is YENEEA. Trimming removed 4 bases from V and 6 bases from J, with 12 bases in between. The CDR3 here is CASSSRSGSEAFF. In DNA, the CDR3 is TGTGCCAGCAGCTCAAGATCAGGCTCTGAAGCTTTCTTT.

The chain joins TRBV11-2 to TRBJ1-1; unclear D gene. V was clipped by 7 bases and J by 1 base, with 10 bases between them. Germline-derived CDR1 and CDR2 are SGHAT and FQNNGV. The CDR3 consists of 13 residues. CDR3 protein: CASNIGPNTEAFF. The CDR3 DNA reads TGTGCCAGCAATATAGGGCCGAACACTGAAGCTTTCTTT.

This chain links TRBV7-9 with TRBJ1-2; D is unclear. The germline V and J ends were trimmed by 5 bases and 4 bases, with 8 bases remaining between them. The CDR3 runs 12 residues. CDR1 and CDR2 (germline): SEHNR, FQNEAQ (reference sequence). CDR3 in DNA: TGTGCCAGCAGCCGAACTGGCTATGGCTACACCTTC. This encodes CASSRTGYGYTF.

The chain uses TRBV27 and TRBJ2-1, with TRBD1 matching 7 bases. This CDR3 is 14 amino acids long. Unmatched junction bases numbered 12, after V lost 8 bases and J lost 8 bases. The V gene's germline CDR1 is MNHEY and CDR2 SMNVEV (reference sequence). In DNA, the CDR3 is TGTGCCAGCCGTTCCCTAAGGGGGCCAGATGAGCAGTTCTTC. Translating gives CASRSLRGPDEQFF.

This clone came up once. The same CDR3 can be traced to other DNA sequences in this sample. The chain links TRBV5-4 to TRBJ2-3; D remains ambiguous. The V end was cut by 6 bases, the J end by 2 bases, with 10 bases between. This CDR3 contains 13 residues. Germline V gives CDR1 SGHNT, CDR2 YYREEE (reference sequence). The CDR3 spells CASNPQATDTQYF. For the CDR3, the DNA is TGTGCCAGCAACCCCCAGGCCACAGATACGCAGTATTTT.

This rearrangement joins TRBV2 to TRBJ1-5, with D perhaps TRBD1 (6 bases). The CDR3 sequence is 15 residues long. Germline-derived CDR1 and CDR2 are SNHLY and FYNNEI. V gave up 5 bases and J gave up 1 base, with 12 bases separating them. The CDR3 DNA is TGTGCCAGCAGTTTACAGGGAGGGAGCAATCAGCCCCAGCATTTT. This encodes CASSLQGGSNQPQHF.

The chain combines TRBV5-6 with TRBJ2-7; no clear D. Trimming shortened V by 3 bases and J by 3 bases, and 4 bases separated the two germline ends. CDR3 length: 11 amino acids. Germline V gene data show CDR1 as SGHDT and CDR2 as YYEEEE. The chain's CDR3 is CASSWSYEQYF. The CDR3 coding sequence is TGTGCCAGCAGCTGGAGCTACGAGCAGTACTTC.

This chain connects TRBV6-5 to TRBJ2-1; the D call may be TRBD1 or TRBD2 (5 bases each). Between the trimmed V and J ends, which lost 2 bases and 0 bases, there was a span of 8 bases. The germline V gene encodes CDR1 MNHEY and CDR2 SVGAGI. This CDR3 comprises 15 residues. The CDR3 region has the DNA TGTGCCAGCAGTTACGAGGGGATCTCCTACAATGAGCAGTTCTTC. Residues: CASSYEGISYNEQFF.

This chain links TRBV30 with TRBJ1-1, with D maybe TRBD1 (6 bases). The CDR3 runs 13 residues. With 5 bases removed from V and 0 bases from J, the gap between germline ends came to 10 bases. The germline gives CDR1 GTSNPN, CDR2 SVGIG (reference sequence). The CDR3 bases are TGTGCCTGGGCTACAGGGATGAACACTGAAGCTTTCTTT. This encodes CAWATGMNTEAFF.

The CDR3 region is CASSPIGANYGYTF. DNA of the CDR3: TGCGCCAGCAGTCCCATAGGGGCTAACTATGGCTACACCTTC. The chain uses TRBV5-1 and TRBJ1-2; D perhaps matches TRBD1 (5 bases). The germline V and J ends were trimmed by 5 bases and 0 bases, with 11 bases remaining between them. CDR1 is SGHRS and CDR2 is YFSETQ in the germline V gene. This CDR3 comprises 14 residues.

This chain joins TRBV4-3 and TRBJ2-3; TRBD2 matches at 8 bases. This CDR3 is built from 15 residues. Germline trimming cut 3 bases from V and 5 bases from J; bases unmatched to any gene: 7. Germline V gives CDR1 LGHNA, CDR2 YSLEER. CDR3 residues: CASSQNPGGEDTQYF. CDR3 bases: TGCGCCAGCAGCCAGAACCCCGGGGGGGAAGATACGCAGTATTTT.

The V gene is TRBV7-2, the J gene TRBJ2-3; no firm D call. Trimming left V 5 bases short and J 4 bases short, with 16 bases between. The germline CDR1 and CDR2 sequences are SGHTA and FQGNSA. The CDR3 length is 15 residues. Here the CDR3 reads CASSRYVSTPDTQYF. As DNA, the CDR3 is TGTGCCAGCAGCAGATATGTCTCAACGCCAGATACGCAGTATTTT.

V is TRBV6-5 and J is TRBJ2-6, with D perhaps matching TRBD1 (5 bases). Germline V CDR1 and CDR2: MNHEY, SVGAGI. V was trimmed by 2 bases and J by 3 bases, leaving 8 bases between them. There are 15 residues in the CDR3. The CDR3 coding sequence is TGTGCCAGCAGTTACCAGGGATTTGGGGCCAACGTCCTGACTTTC. Translation: CASSYQGFGANVLTF.

The J gene is TRBJ2-7, the V gene TRBV28; the D gene is possibly TRBD2 (5 bases). V was pared by 8 bases and J by 6 bases, with 17 bases between. The CDR3 contains 13 residues. The germline CDR1 and CDR2 sequences are MDHEN and SYDVKM. DNA for the CDR3: TGTGCCAGCCTTACTAGTAGAGTAGGCGAGCAGTACTTC. It specifies CASLTSRVGEQYF.

The chain uses TRBV6-5 and TRBJ1-5; D is ambiguous. V lost 6 bases and J 5 bases, leaving 17 bases between the germline ends. CDR3 length: 15 residues. Germline V gene lookup returns CDR1 MNHEY and CDR2 SVGAGI. The CDR3 nucleotides read TGTGCCAGCAGACCAGTAAACGGACGATATCAGCCCCAGCATTTT. This encodes CASRPVNGRYQPQHF.

The chain carries TRBV30 and TRBJ1-2; perhaps TRBD1 as D (5 bases). Trimming shortened V by 3 bases and J by 4 bases, and 27 bases separated the two germline ends. Looked up from germline, CDR1 is GTSNPN and CDR2 is SVGIG (reference sequence). This CDR3 has 18 residues. The CDR3: CAWSASGTQGWGFYGYTF. The CDR3 DNA sequence: TGTGCCTGGAGCGCCTCCGGAACTCAGGGATGGGGCTTCTATGGCTACACCTTC. The complete variable domain, with remaining parts taken from reference TRBV30 and TRBJ1-2, reads SQTIHQWPATLVQPVGSPLSLECTVEGTSNPNLYWYRQAAGRGLQLLFYSVGIGQISSEVPQNLSASRPQDRQFILSSKKLLLSDSGFYLCAWSASGTQGWGFYGYTFGSGTRLTVV.

This clone has only a few counts. The chain recombines TRBV12-5 with TRBJ1-1; maybe TRBD1 (5 bases). There are 13 residues in the CDR3. From germline, CDR1 is LGHNT and CDR2 FRNRAP. V gave up 5 bases and J gave up 10 bases, with 17 bases separating them. The CDR3 sequence is CASGVGVLRGAFF. CDR3 nucleotides: TGTGCTAGTGGTGTAGGGGTTCTTCGCGGAGCTTTCTTT. The whole variable domain, filled in from reference TRBV12-5 and TRBJ1-1, reads DARVTQTPRHKVTEMGQEVTMRCQPILGHNTVFWYRQTMMQGLELLAYFRNRAPLDDSGMPKDRFSAEMPDATLATLKIQPSEPRDSAVYFCASGVGVLRGAFFGQGTRLTVV.

The V and J genes are TRBV6-1 and TRBJ1-5, with D possibly being TRBD1 (5 bases). CDR1 MNHNS and CDR2 SASEGT come from the germline V gene. There are 16 residues in the CDR3. Trimming cost V 1 base and J 3 bases, with 13 bases left between them. The CDR3 protein is CASSEGGVRANQPQHF. DNA for the CDR3: TGTGCCAGCAGTGAAGGAGGGGTTAGGGCCAATCAGCCCCAGCATTTT.

The chain is built from TRBV30 and TRBJ1-2; TRBD1 agrees at 8 bases. Trimming at V came to 3 bases and at J to 0 bases, leaving 3 bases not matched to a gene. The germline gives CDR1 GTSNPN, CDR2 SVGIG (reference sequence). The CDR3 totals 14 residues. Here the CDR3 reads CAWSQGATNYGYTF. In DNA form, the CDR3 reads TGTGCCTGGAGCCAGGGGGCCACTAACTATGGCTACACCTTC. Based on the CDR3 plus reference TRBV30 and TRBJ1-2, the full variable domain is SQTIHQWPATLVQPVGSPLSLECTVEGTSNPNLYWYRQAAGRGLQLLFYSVGIGQISSEVPQNLSASRPQDRQFILSSKKLLLSDSGFYLCAWSQGATNYGYTFGSGTRLTVV.

With regard to this clone: The junction departs from the called germline gene at one end, perhaps through a read error. V usage is TRBV6-1 and J usage is TRBJ2-3; 8 bases align to TRBD2. Per the germline V gene, CDR1 is MNHNS and CDR2 is SASEGT. The CDR3 has 14 residues. CDR3 DNA: TGTGCCAGCAGTGAAAGCGGGAGCAGAGATACGCAGTATTTT. Protein sequence: CASSESGSRDTQYF.

The chain carries TRBV9 and TRBJ2-5, with D unclear. This CDR3 has 13 residues. The germline V and J ends were trimmed by 3 bases and 1 base, with 7 bases remaining between them. Per the germline V gene, CDR1 is SGDLS and CDR2 is YYNGEE. This CDR3 is CASSAYLQETQYF. For the CDR3, the DNA is TGTGCCAGCAGCGCCTATCTCCAAGAGACCCAGTACTTC.

V and J are TRBV19 and TRBJ1-5, with TRBD1 matching 10 bases. Germline assignment: CDR1 LNHDA and CDR2 SQIVND (reference sequence). The CDR3 has 15 residues. The V gene end was trimmed by 4 bases and the J gene end by 8 bases; junction bases not matched to a gene: 8. In nucleotides, the CDR3 is TGTGCCAGTAGTACCTCGGACAGGGGGTGGGAGCCCCAGCATTTT. As protein: CASSTSDRGWEPQHF. The complete variable domain, with remaining parts taken from reference TRBV19 and TRBJ1-5, reads DGGITQSPKYLFRKEGQNVTLSCEQNLNHDAMYWYRQDPGQGLRLIYYSQIVNDFQKGDIAEGYSVSREKKESFPLTVTSAQKNPTAFYLCASSTSDRGWEPQHFGDGTRLSIL.

This chain connects TRBV7-6 to TRBJ1-2; 8 bases map to TRBD1. Germline loops: CDR1 SGHVS, CDR2 FNYEAQ. V was clipped by 1 base and J by 5 bases; unmatched bases: 6. The CDR3 runs to 15 residues. The CDR3 DNA sequence: TGTGCCAGCAGCTTAGACGCCGGGACAGGATATGGCTACACCTTC. Amino acid sequence: CASSLDAGTGYGYTF.

The chain links TRBV19 to TRBJ1-5, with 7 bases fitting TRBD1. Trimming at V came to 11 bases and at J to 4 bases, leaving 14 bases not matched to a gene. Germline loops: CDR1 LNHDA, CDR2 SQIVND (reference sequence). The CDR3 has 15 amino acids. The CDR3 nucleotides are TGTGCCTCTAGATCCGGGACAGAGCTAAATCAGCCCCAGCATTTT. It translates to CASRSGTELNQPQHF.

The chain uses TRBV15 and TRBJ1-2; no definite D call. Looked up from germline, CDR1 is LNHNV and CDR2 is YYDKDF (reference sequence). V gave up 0 bases and J gave up 6 bases, with 17 bases separating them. This CDR3 comprises 16 residues. The CDR3 DNA follows: TGTGCCACCAGCAGAGATCCAATGCGGAGGCATGATGGCTACACCTTC. This gives the protein CATSRDPMRRHDGYTF.

The DNA of the CDR3 is TGTGCCAGCAGCTTAGATTCACTAGCGGGAGGGCTAAGAGAGCAGTTCTTC. Translating it yields CASSLDSLAGGLREQFF. This sequence joins TRBV7-6 and TRBJ2-1; 13 bases line up with TRBD2. Germline V gives CDR1 SGHVS, CDR2 FNYEAQ. This CDR3 is built from 17 residues. V was clipped by 1 base and J by 10 bases; unmatched bases: 10.